The rows below give T cell receptor beta chains drawn from one sample of a study of blood T cell repertoires in COVID-19. Some clones are missing from TCRdb's copy, which holds only in-frame ones; the method was immunoSEQ multiplex PCR. The sample shows around 95,000 clones, roughly 92% of them seen only once. Source material: peripheral blood. These receptors all come from a man aged 50-60 years with active COVID-19. Both conserved end residues are part of each CDR3. The order of the fields is clone size, V gene, J gene, D gene, CDR3 DNA, CDR3 protein. A D gene is named only where the DNA matches it firmly. Expanded clones get a size class; other rows say once, few or many, or leave the size out.

abundance: NA; v_gene: TRBV30; j_gene: TRBJ1-2; d_gene: NA; CDR3nt: TGTGCCTGGAGCAGCCGAGGGAGCTATGGCTACACCTTC; CDR3aa: CAWSSRGSYGYTF
abundance: many; v_gene: TRBV24-1; j_gene: TRBJ2-3; d_gene: NA; CDR3nt: TGTGCCACCAGTGACCCTCTACAGGGCCCGGGCACGCAGTATTTT; CDR3aa: CATSDPLQGPGTQYF
abundance: NA; v_gene: TRBV7-9; j_gene: TRBJ1-1; d_gene: TRBD1; CDR3nt: TGTGCCAGCAGCCCCCGGACAGGGGGCTTCACTGAAGCTTTCTTT; CDR3aa: CASSPRTGGFTEAFF
abundance: NA; v_gene: TRBV24-1; j_gene: TRBJ1-5; d_gene: TRBD1; CDR3nt: TGTGCCACCAGTGACTACAGGGGGTCCTTCAATCAGCCCCAGCATTTT; CDR3aa: CATSDYRGSFNQPQHF
abundance: NA; v_gene: TRBV6-5; j_gene: TRBJ2-7; d_gene: NA; CDR3nt: TGTGCCAGCGATTCCTGGGCCAGATCCTACGAGCAGTACTTC; CDR3aa: CASDSWARSYEQYF
abundance: NA; v_gene: TRBV21-1; j_gene: TRBJ2-2; d_gene: NA; CDR3nt: TGTGCCAGCAGCAAAGGAGGACTATCCCGGGAGAGCGGCACCGGGGAGCTGTTTTTT; CDR3aa: CASSKGGLSRESGTGELFF
abundance: NA; v_gene: TRBV6-1; j_gene: TRBJ1-1; d_gene: NA; CDR3nt: TGTGCCAGCAGCGCCCCCGGGGGACTCGGGGGTGAAGCTTTCTTT; CDR3aa: CASSAPGGLGGEAFF
abundance: NA; v_gene: TRBV5-4; j_gene: TRBJ2-7; d_gene: NA; CDR3nt: TGTGCCAGCAGCTTCCGGGACACCTCCTACGAGCAGTACTTC; CDR3aa: CASSFRDTSYEQYF
abundance: few; v_gene: TRBV6-5; j_gene: TRBJ1-3; d_gene: NA; CDR3nt: TGTGCCAGCAGCGGCAGGGAGGTTTCTGGAAACACCATATATTTT; CDR3aa: CASSGREVSGNTIYF
abundance: NA; v_gene: TRBV25-1; j_gene: TRBJ1-3; d_gene: TRBD1; CDR3nt: TGTGCCAGCAGTGAATTTTTCGGGACAGGGACCAACACCATATATTTT; CDR3aa: CASSEFFGTGTNTIYF
abundance: NA; v_gene: TRBV9; j_gene: TRBJ2-5; d_gene: NA; CDR3nt: TGTGCCAGCAGCGTAGGGGGGCCGTCTCCACAAGAGACCCAGTACTTC; CDR3aa: CASSVGGPSPQETQYF
abundance: NA; v_gene: TRBV7-9; j_gene: TRBJ2-1; d_gene: NA; CDR3nt: TGTGCCAGCAGCCGCTCAGGGATCAACCCGGACTACAATGAGCAGTTCTTC; CDR3aa: CASSRSGINPDYNEQFF
abundance: NA; v_gene: TRBV2; j_gene: TRBJ2-1; d_gene: TRBD2; CDR3nt: TGTGCCAGCAGTGCTCAGCGGGGGATCTACAATGAGCAGTTCTTC; CDR3aa: CASSAQRGIYNEQFF
abundance: NA; v_gene: TRBV9; j_gene: TRBJ2-3; d_gene: NA; CDR3nt: TGTGCCAGCAGCGTAGTCCCTAGCAGGCAGTCTACGCAGTATTTT; CDR3aa: CASSVVPSRQSTQYF
abundance: NA; v_gene: TRBV30; j_gene: TRBJ1-6; d_gene: NA; CDR3nt: TGTGCCTGGAAGTCCGGGACTCTTAATTCACCCCTCCACTTT; CDR3aa: CAWKSGTLNSPLHF